Listed below are T cell receptor beta chains from one sample, sequenced in a study of shared clonotypes between healthy human individuals. Using immunoSEQ multiplex PCR, the repertoire was profiled, and TCRdb retains in-frame clones only, with some absent. The data show some 530,000 clones, approximately 84% seen once. Sequencing was done on a sample of PBMCs. All receptors derive from a woman in her thirties or forties in good health. Some clones in this sample may be carry-over from other donors' samples. The CDR3 runs from the conserved cysteine through the conserved F or W. The order of the fields is clone size, D gene, CDR3 length, V gene, J gene, CDR3 protein, CDR3 DNA. A D gene is named only where the DNA matches it firmly. Only some rows state a clone size, as once, few, many or a class for expanded clones.

clone_size: many; d_call: .; cdr3_length: 15; v_call: TRBV6-5; j_call: TRBJ2-7; cdr3_aa: CASSLSSLGSYEQYF; cdr3_nt: TGTGCCAGCAGCCTTAGCTCTTTGGGATCCTACGAGCAGTACTTC
clone_size: .; d_call: .; cdr3_length: 13; v_call: TRBV27; j_call: TRBJ2-1; cdr3_aa: CASSLSPTEEQFF; cdr3_nt: TGTGCCAGCAGTTTATCCCCAACGGAGGAGCAGTTCTTC
clone_size: .; d_call: TRBD1; cdr3_length: 15; v_call: TRBV27; j_call: TRBJ2-1; cdr3_aa: CASSLSWDSYNEQFF; cdr3_nt: TGTGCCAGCAGTTTATCTTGGGACAGCTACAATGAGCAGTTCTTC
clone_size: few; d_call: .; cdr3_length: 13; v_call: TRBV18; j_call: TRBJ2-1; cdr3_aa: CASSPPVYNEQFF; cdr3_nt: TGTGCCAGCTCACCACCGGTTTACAATGAGCAGTTCTTC
clone_size: .; d_call: .; cdr3_length: 12; v_call: TRBV29-1; j_call: TRBJ2-7; cdr3_aa: CSIEDPGIEQYF; cdr3_nt: TGCAGCATTGAAGATCCAGGAATCGAGCAGTACTTC
clone_size: .; d_call: TRBD2; cdr3_length: 14; v_call: TRBV10-3; j_call: TRBJ2-7; cdr3_aa: CAISSSGGSYEQYF; cdr3_nt: TGTGCCATCAGTTCTAGCGGGGGTTCCTACGAGCAGTACTTC
clone_size: .; d_call: .; cdr3_length: 15; v_call: TRBV28; j_call: TRBJ2-7; cdr3_aa: CASSLPGGPSYEQYF; cdr3_nt: TGTGCCAGCAGCCTTCCTGGGGGGCCCTCCTACGAGCAGTACTTC
clone_size: .; d_call: TRBD2; cdr3_length: 15; v_call: TRBV28; j_call: TRBJ2-3; cdr3_aa: CASSAAGGPRNTQYF; cdr3_nt: TGTGCCAGCAGTGCGGCGGGAGGGCCGAGGAATACGCAGTATTTT
clone_size: many; d_call: TRBD1; cdr3_length: 16; v_call: TRBV6-1; j_call: TRBJ1-1; cdr3_aa: CASSERGRRDRGIAFF; cdr3_nt: TGTGCCAGCAGTGAAAGGGGGCGGAGGGACAGGGGAATAGCTTTCTTT
clone_size: few; d_call: .; cdr3_length: 12; v_call: TRBV28; j_call: TRBJ1-5; cdr3_aa: CASGGSWQPQHF; cdr3_nt: TGTGCCAGCGGGGGGTCTTGGCAGCCCCAGCATTTT
clone_size: .; d_call: .; cdr3_length: 13; v_call: TRBV7-8; j_call: TRBJ1-3; cdr3_aa: CASSLNGGNTIYF; cdr3_nt: TGTGCCAGCAGCTTAAACGGAGGAAACACCATATATTTT
clone_size: .; d_call: .; cdr3_length: 13; v_call: TRBV6-1; j_call: TRBJ1-1; cdr3_aa: CASRVYMNTEAFF; cdr3_nt: TGTGCCAGCAGAGTGTATATGAACACTGAAGCTTTCTTT
clone_size: .; d_call: TRBD2; cdr3_length: 14; v_call: TRBV7-2; j_call: TRBJ2-1; cdr3_aa: CASGTSGSRNEQFF; cdr3_nt: TGTGCCAGCGGGACTAGCGGGAGTAGGAATGAGCAGTTCTTC
clone_size: .; d_call: .; cdr3_length: 13; v_call: TRBV18; j_call: TRBJ1-5; cdr3_aa: CASSRAGEQPQHF; cdr3_nt: TGTGCCAGCTCGCGAGCGGGGGAACAGCCCCAGCATTTT
clone_size: .; d_call: .; cdr3_length: 15; v_call: TRBV7-9; j_call: TRBJ2-2; cdr3_aa: CASSPAGTGTGELFF; cdr3_nt: TGTGCCAGCAGCCCAGCGGGTACGGGCACCGGGGAGCTGTTTTTT
clone_size: .; d_call: TRBD1; cdr3_length: 14; v_call: TRBV6-5; j_call: TRBJ2-7; cdr3_aa: CASSLDRGPYEQYF; cdr3_nt: TGTGCCAGCAGTTTGGACAGGGGGCCCTACGAGCAGTACTTC
clone_size: .; d_call: .; cdr3_length: 14; v_call: TRBV7-9; j_call: TRBJ2-5; cdr3_aa: CASSLSGLKETQYF; cdr3_nt: TGTGCCAGCAGCTTAAGCGGATTAAAAGAGACCCAGTACTTC
clone_size: few; d_call: .; cdr3_length: 13; v_call: TRBV5-6; j_call: TRBJ2-2; cdr3_aa: CASRGRRTGELFF; cdr3_nt: TGTGCCAGCCGAGGAAGGAGAACCGGGGAGCTGTTTTTT
clone_size: few; d_call: .; cdr3_length: 14; v_call: TRBV18; j_call: TRBJ2-7; cdr3_aa: CASSPGTASVEQYF; cdr3_nt: TGTGCCAGCTCACCAGGGACGGCGAGTGTCGAGCAGTACTTC
clone_size: .; d_call: .; cdr3_length: 13; v_call: TRBV30; j_call: TRBJ2-7; cdr3_aa: CAWNRDLSYEQYF; cdr3_nt: TGTGCCTGGAACCGGGACTTGTCCTACGAGCAGTACTTC
clone_size: .; d_call: .; cdr3_length: 11; v_call: TRBV21-1; j_call: TRBJ1-1; cdr3_aa: CASSKVTEAFF; cdr3_nt: TGTGCCAGCAGCAAAGTCACCGAAGCTTTCTTT
clone_size: .; d_call: .; cdr3_length: 16; v_call: TRBV4-1; j_call: TRBJ2-2; cdr3_aa: CASSAPGRTKTGELFF; cdr3_nt: TGCGCCAGCAGCGCCCCGGGACGTACGAAGACCGGGGAGCTGTTTTTT
clone_size: .; d_call: .; cdr3_length: 11; v_call: TRBV6-1; j_call: TRBJ2-1; cdr3_aa: CASSGSYEQFF; cdr3_nt: TGTGCCAGCAGTGGCAGCTATGAGCAGTTCTTC
clone_size: .; d_call: TRBD2; cdr3_length: 17; v_call: TRBV15; j_call: TRBJ2-1; cdr3_aa: CATSREWEGPTYNEQFF; cdr3_nt: TGTGCCACCAGCAGAGAGTGGGAGGGGCCCACCTACAATGAGCAGTTCTTC
clone_size: many; d_call: .; cdr3_length: 15; v_call: TRBV6-5; j_call: TRBJ1-1; cdr3_aa: CASSYSSEAGTEAFF; cdr3_nt: TGTGCCAGCAGTTACTCATCCGAGGCGGGCACTGAAGCTTTCTTT
clone_size: many; d_call: TRBD1; cdr3_length: 15; v_call: TRBV5-1; j_call: TRBJ2-1; cdr3_aa: CASLPGTGDYNEQFF; cdr3_nt: TGCGCCAGCTTACCCGGGACAGGAGACTACAATGAGCAGTTCTTC
clone_size: .; d_call: TRBD2; cdr3_length: 16; v_call: TRBV6-4; j_call: TRBJ2-1; cdr3_aa: CASSDGGTSGSNEQFF; cdr3_nt: TGTGCCAGCAGTGACGGAGGGACTAGCGGGAGTAATGAGCAGTTCTTC